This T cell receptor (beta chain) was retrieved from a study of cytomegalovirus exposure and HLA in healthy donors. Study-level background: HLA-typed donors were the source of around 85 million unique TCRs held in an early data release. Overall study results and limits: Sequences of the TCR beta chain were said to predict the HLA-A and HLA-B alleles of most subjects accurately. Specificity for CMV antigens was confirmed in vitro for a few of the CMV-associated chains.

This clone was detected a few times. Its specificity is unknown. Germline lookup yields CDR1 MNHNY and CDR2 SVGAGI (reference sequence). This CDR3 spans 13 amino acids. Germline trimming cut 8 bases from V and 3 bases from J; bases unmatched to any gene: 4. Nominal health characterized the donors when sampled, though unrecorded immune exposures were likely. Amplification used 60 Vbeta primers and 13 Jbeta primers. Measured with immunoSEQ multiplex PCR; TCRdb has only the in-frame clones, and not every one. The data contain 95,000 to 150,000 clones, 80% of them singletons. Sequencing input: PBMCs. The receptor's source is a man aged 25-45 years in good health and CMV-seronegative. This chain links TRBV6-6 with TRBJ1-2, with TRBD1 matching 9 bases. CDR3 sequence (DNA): TGTGCCAGCCAGACAGGGGGGGACTATGGCTACACCTTC. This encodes CASQTGGDYGYTF.